A selection of T cell receptor beta chains follows, all from one sample in a study of blood T cell repertoires in COVID-19. Method: immunoSEQ multiplex PCR; TCRdb's copy keeps in-frame clones and lacks some. Among fewer than 250,000 clones listed, approximately 80% were seen once. The source material was peripheral blood. Receptors were obtained from a woman aged 80 or over with COVID-19, enrolled during active disease. Both conserved end residues are part of each CDR3. D genes are given only for firm matches. Some rows mark clone size as missing; the rest say once, few, many or name a class of expanded clone.

clone size	V gene	D gene	J gene	CDR3 protein	CDR3 DNA
.	TRBV10-3	TRBD1	TRBJ2-2	CATRDSGGELFF	TGTGCCACCCGGGACAGTGGCGGGGAGCTGTTTTTT
.	TRBV5-4	TRBD1	TRBJ1-6	CASSPTGQGASTYSPLHF	TGTGCCAGCAGCCCTACGGGACAGGGTGCTTCCACCTATTCACCCCTCCACTTT
.	TRBV9	.	TRBJ1-1	CASSVAVNTEAFF	TGTGCCAGCAGCGTAGCCGTTAACACTGAAGCTTTCTTT
.	TRBV7-3	TRBD2	TRBJ2-3	CASSSGLVSTDTQYF	TGTGCCAGCAGCTCCGGACTAGTTAGTACAGATACGCAGTATTTT
.	TRBV5-4	TRBD2	TRBJ2-3	CASSLPSGGLTDTQYF	TGTGCCAGCAGCTTGCCTAGCGGGGGACTAACAGATACGCAGTATTTT
.	TRBV5-6	.	TRBJ2-3	CATRGTDTQYF	TGTGCCACGAGGGGGACAGATACGCAGTATTTT
.	TRBV6-5	.	TRBJ2-7	CASSYSSRSSYEQYF	TGTGCCAGCAGTTACTCGTCCAGAAGCTCCTACGAGCAGTACTTC
.	TRBV6-5	.	TRBJ1-2	CASRIRTGNYGYTF	TGTGCCAGCCGTATCAGGACGGGAAACTATGGCTACACCTTC
.	TRBV11-2	.	TRBJ2-1	CASSLGAGIHEQFF	TGTGCCAGCAGCTTAGGGGCAGGCATCCATGAGCAGTTCTTC
once	TRBV6-5	.	TRBJ2-7	CASSYTGPTYEQYF	TGTGCCAGCAGTTACACAGGACCCACCTACGAGCAGTACTTC
.	TRBV7-2	.	TRBJ2-3	CASSPDGLPPDTQYF	TGTGCCAGCAGCCCCGACGGACTTCCCCCAGATACGCAGTATTTT
.	TRBV6-5	.	TRBJ1-1	CASSYSYGMGEAFF	TGTGCCAGCAGTTACTCGTACGGGATGGGTGAAGCTTTCTTT
.	TRBV18	.	TRBJ1-1	CASSPYAENTEAFF	TGTGCCAGCTCACCATACGCGGAGAACACTGAAGCTTTCTTT
.	TRBV19	.	TRBJ1-3	CATSGRQSSGNTIYF	TGTGCCACCTCCGGGCGACAGAGCTCTGGAAACACCATATATTTT
.	TRBV4-1	.	TRBJ1-4	CASSQDSGDANEKLFF	TGCGCCAGCAGCCAAGATTCGGGGGATGCTAATGAAAAACTGTTTTTT
.	TRBV3-1/TRBV3-2	TRBD1	TRBJ1-1	CASSHRTGNTEAFF	TGTGCCAGCAGCCACAGGACAGGGAACACTGAAGCTTTCTTT
.	TRBV18	.	TRBJ1-1	CASSPGTPREYEAFF	TGTGCCAGCTCACCAGGAACGCCCCGGGAATACGAAGCTTTCTTT
few	TRBV11-2	TRBD1	TRBJ1-1	CASSPRTGGSTEAFF	TGTGCCAGCAGCCCCCGGACAGGGGGCAGCACTGAAGCTTTCTTT
.	TRBV12-3/TRBV12-4	.	TRBJ2-2	CASSLLVPGELFF	TGTGCCAGCAGCCTGCTAGTTCCTGGGGAGCTGTTTTTT
.	TRBV28	TRBD1	TRBJ1-1	CASSRFGQGRVAFF	TGTGCCAGCAGCCGATTCGGACAGGGACGGGTAGCTTTCTTT
.	TRBV30	.	TRBJ1-1	CAWSAGGEAFF	TGTGCCTGGAGTGCTGGTGGCGAAGCTTTCTTT
.	TRBV4-1	.	TRBJ1-5	CASRKDIDSNQPQHF	TGCGCCAGCAGAAAAGACATAGATAGCAATCAGCCCCAGCATTTT
.	TRBV15	.	TRBJ1-4	CATRRGGPNEKLFF	TGTGCCACCAGGAGGGGAGGGCCTAATGAAAAACTGTTTTTT
.	TRBV6-5	TRBD1	TRBJ1-5	CASSYSRQGVQHF	TGTGCCAGCAGTTACTCGAGACAGGGTGTGCAGCATTTT
once	TRBV18	TRBD1	TRBJ1-5	CASSRTGGQNANQPQHF	TGTGCCAGCTCAAGAACTGGGGGACAGAACGCCAATCAGCCCCAGCATTTT